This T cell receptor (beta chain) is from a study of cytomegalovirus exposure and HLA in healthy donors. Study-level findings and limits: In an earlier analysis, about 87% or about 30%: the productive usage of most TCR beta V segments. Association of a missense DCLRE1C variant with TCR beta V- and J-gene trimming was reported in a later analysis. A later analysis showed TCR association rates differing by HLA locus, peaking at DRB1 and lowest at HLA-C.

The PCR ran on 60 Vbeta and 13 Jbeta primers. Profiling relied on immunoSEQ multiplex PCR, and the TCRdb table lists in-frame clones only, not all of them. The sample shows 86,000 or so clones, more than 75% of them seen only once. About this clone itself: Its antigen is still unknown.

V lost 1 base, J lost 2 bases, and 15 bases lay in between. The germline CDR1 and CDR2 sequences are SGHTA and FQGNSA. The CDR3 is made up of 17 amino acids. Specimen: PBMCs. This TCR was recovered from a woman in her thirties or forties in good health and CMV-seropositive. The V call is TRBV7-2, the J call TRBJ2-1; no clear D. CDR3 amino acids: CASSLEFTGSTYNEQFF. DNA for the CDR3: TGTGCCAGCAGCTTAGAATTTACCGGGTCAACCTACAATGAGCAGTTCTTC.